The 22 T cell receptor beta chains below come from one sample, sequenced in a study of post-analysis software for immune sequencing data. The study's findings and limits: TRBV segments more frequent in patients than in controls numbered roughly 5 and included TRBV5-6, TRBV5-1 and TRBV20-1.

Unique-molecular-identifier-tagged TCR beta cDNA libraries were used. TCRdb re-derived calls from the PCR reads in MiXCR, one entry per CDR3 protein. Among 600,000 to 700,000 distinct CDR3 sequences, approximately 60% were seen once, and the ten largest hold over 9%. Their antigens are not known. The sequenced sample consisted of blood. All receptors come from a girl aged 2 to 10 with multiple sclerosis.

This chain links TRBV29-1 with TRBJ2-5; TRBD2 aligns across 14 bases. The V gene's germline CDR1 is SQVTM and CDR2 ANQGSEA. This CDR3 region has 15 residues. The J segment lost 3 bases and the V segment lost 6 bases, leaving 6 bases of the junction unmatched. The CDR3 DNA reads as TGCAGCGTCGGAGGGGGACTAGCGGGGGAAGAGACCCAGTACTTC. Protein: CSVGGGLAGEETQYF.

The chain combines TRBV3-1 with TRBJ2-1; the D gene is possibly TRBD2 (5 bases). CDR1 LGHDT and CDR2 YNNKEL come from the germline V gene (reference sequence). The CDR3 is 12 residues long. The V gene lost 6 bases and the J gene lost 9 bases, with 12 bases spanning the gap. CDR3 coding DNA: TGTGCCAGCAGACCCCTAGCTGGTGAGCAGTTCTTC. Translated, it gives CASRPLAGEQFF.

The CDR3 region has the DNA TGTGCCAGCAGTCCAACTAACAATGAGCAGTTCTTC. The encoded protein is CASSPTNNEQFF. The chain has TRBV6-5 and TRBJ2-1; D unresolved. Germline CDR1 and CDR2: MNHEY and SVGAGI. V was shortened by 5 bases and J by 5 bases, with 7 bases between the two germline ends. The CDR3 has 12 residues.

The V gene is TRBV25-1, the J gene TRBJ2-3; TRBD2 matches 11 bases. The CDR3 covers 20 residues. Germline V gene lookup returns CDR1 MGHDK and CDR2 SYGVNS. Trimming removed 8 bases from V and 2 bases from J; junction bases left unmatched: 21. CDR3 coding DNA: TGTGCCAGCGCGGGACAGCAAACTAGCGGGAGCTCTTCCTACACAGATACGCAGTATTTT. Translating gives CASAGQQTSGSSSYTDTQYF.

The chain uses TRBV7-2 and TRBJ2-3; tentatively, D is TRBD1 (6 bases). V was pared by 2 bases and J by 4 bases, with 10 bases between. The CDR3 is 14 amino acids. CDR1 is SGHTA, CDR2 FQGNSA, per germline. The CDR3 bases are TGTGCCAGCAGCTTATACAGGGATGCAGATACGCAGTATTTT. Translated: CASSLYRDADTQYF.

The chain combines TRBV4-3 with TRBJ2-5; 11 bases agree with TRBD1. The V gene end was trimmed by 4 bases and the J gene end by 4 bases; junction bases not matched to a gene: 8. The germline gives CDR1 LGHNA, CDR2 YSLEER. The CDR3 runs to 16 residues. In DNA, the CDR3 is TGCGCCAGCAGCCCGCACGCTGGGACAGGGGGAGAGACCCAGTACTTC. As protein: CASSPHAGTGGETQYF.

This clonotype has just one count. The DNA of the CDR3 is TGTGCCAGCAGCCCTGGGGCATTTCAAGAGACCCAGTACTTC. Translated: CASSPGAFQETQYF. The chain is built from TRBV7-2 and TRBJ2-5, with a possible D match to TRBD1 (5 bases). Germline V gene sequence: CDR1 SGHTA, CDR2 FQGNSA. V was cut by 5 bases and J by 2 bases, with 12 bases left in between. This CDR3 region has 14 residues.

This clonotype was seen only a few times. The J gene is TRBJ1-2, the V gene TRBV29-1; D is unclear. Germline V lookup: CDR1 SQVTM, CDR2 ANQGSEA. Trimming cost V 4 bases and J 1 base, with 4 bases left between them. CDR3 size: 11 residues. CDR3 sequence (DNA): TGCAGCGTTGGGAGTAACTATGGCTACACCTTC. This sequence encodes CSVGSNYGYTF.

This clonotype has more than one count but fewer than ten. CDR3: CASLSGGAETQYF. The CDR3 nucleotides are TGTGCCAGCTTGAGCGGGGGGGCGGAGACCCAGTACTTC. This sequence joins TRBV28 and TRBJ2-5, with 10 bases identical to TRBD2. The CDR3 contains 13 residues. V trimming: 8 bases; J trimming: 5 bases; junction bases outside the gene matches: 5. Looked up from germline, CDR1 is MDHEN and CDR2 is SYDVKM.

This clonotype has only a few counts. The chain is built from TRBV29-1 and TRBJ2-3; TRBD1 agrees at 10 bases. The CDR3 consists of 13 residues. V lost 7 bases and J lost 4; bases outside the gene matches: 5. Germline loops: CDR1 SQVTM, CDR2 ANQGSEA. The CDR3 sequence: CSARQGASDTQYF. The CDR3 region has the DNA TGCAGCGCCCGACAGGGGGCCTCAGATACGCAGTATTTT.

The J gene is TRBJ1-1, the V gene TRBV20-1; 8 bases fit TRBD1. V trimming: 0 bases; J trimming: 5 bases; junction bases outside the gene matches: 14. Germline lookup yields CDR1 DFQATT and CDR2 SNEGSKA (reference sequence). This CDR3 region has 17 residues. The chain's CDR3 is CSARDLEAGGEWTEAFF. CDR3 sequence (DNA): TGCAGTGCTAGAGATCTGGAGGCAGGGGGCGAGTGGACTGAAGCTTTCTTT.

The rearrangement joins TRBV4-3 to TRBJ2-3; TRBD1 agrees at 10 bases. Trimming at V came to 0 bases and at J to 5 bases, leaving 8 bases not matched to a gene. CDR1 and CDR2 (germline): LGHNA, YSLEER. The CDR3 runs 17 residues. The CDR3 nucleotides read TGCGCCAGCAGCCAAGATCTCGACAGGGGGCTTGGAGATACGCAGTATTTT. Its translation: CASSQDLDRGLGDTQYF.

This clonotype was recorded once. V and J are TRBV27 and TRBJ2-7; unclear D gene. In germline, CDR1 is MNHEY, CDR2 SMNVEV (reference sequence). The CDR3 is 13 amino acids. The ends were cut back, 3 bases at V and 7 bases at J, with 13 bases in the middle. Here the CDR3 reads CASSFLSGSEQYF. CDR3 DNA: TGTGCCAGCAGTTTTCTCTCCGGCAGTGAGCAGTACTTC.

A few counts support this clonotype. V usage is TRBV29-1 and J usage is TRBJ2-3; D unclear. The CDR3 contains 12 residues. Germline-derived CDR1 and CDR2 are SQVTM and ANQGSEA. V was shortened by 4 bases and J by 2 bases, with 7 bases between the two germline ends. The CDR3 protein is CSVGGDTDTQYF. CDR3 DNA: TGCAGCGTTGGCGGCGACACAGATACGCAGTATTTT.

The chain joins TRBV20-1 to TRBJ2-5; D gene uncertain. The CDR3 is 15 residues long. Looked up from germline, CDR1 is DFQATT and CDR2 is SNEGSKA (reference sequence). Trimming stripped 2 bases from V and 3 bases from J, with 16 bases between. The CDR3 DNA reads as TGCAGTGCTAGACCCCCGGTCACCTTGGAAGAGACCCAGTACTTC. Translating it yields CSARPPVTLEETQYF.

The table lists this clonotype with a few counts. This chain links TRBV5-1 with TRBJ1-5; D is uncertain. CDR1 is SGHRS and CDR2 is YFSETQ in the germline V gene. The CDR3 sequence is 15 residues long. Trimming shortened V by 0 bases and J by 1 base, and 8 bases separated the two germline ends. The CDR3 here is CASSLAGQSNQPQHF. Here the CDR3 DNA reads TGCGCCAGCAGCTTGGCCGGGCAGAGCAATCAGCCCCAGCATTTT.

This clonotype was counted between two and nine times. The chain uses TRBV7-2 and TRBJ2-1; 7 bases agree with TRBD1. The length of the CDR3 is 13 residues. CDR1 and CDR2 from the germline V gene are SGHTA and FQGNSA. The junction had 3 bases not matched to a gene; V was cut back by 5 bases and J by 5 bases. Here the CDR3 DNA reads TGTGCCAGCAGCCCGACAGGGAACAATGAGCAGTTCTTC. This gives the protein CASSPTGNNEQFF.

Here the CDR3 DNA reads TGTGCCAGCAGCAAGGGCCCAAAGCGGGAGGGCCAAGAGACCCAGTACTTC. Residues: CASSKGPKREGQETQYF. The chain uses TRBV21-1 and TRBJ2-5; whether TRBD2, the table's D call, matches the DNA was not checked. TRBV21-1 is a documented pseudogene. The CDR3 consists of 17 residues.

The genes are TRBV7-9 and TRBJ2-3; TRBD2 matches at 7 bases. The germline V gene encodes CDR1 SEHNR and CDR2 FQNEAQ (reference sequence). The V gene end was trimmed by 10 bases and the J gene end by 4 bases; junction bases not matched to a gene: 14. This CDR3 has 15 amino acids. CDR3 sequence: CATEGASGRADTQYF. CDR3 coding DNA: TGTGCCACCGAAGGGGCTAGCGGTCGCGCAGATACGCAGTATTTT.

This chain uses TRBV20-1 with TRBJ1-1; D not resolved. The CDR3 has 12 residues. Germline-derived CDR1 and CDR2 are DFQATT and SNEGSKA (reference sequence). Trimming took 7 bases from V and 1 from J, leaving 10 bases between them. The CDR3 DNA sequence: TGCAGTGTAGCCTCTTCGAACACTGAAGCTTTCTTT. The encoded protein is CSVASSNTEAFF.

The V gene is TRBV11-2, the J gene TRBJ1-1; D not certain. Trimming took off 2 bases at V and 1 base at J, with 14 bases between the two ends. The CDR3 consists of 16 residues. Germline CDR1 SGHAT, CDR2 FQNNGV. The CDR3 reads CASSLFQALQNTEAFF. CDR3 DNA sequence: TGTGCCAGCAGCTTATTCCAGGCTCTGCAGAACACTGAAGCTTTCTTT.

The chain's CDR3 is CASSLLPGPIPYEQYF. CDR3 DNA sequence: TGCGCCAGCAGCTTGCTACCGGGGCCAATCCCCTACGAGCAGTACTTC. V gene TRBV5-1 combines with J gene TRBJ2-7, with D perhaps being TRBD1 or TRBD2 (5 bases each). The CDR3 has 16 residues. Trimming took off 1 base at V and 2 bases at J, with 16 bases between the two ends. Germline V gene sequence: CDR1 SGHRS, CDR2 YFSETQ.